The 20 T cell receptor beta chains given below trace back to one sample, sequenced in a study of blood T cell repertoires in COVID-19. The protocol was immunoSEQ multiplex PCR, while the TCRdb copy is restricted to in-frame clones and leaves out a portion. The data hold 130,000 to 150,000 clones, with roughly 89% observed a single time. The source material was PBMCs or T cells enriched from blood (not recorded which). These receptors originate from a woman between 45 and 60 years old who had been exposed to COVID-19.

The chain links TRBV10-2 to TRBJ1-1, with D tentatively TRBD1 (6 bases). The CDR3 runs 14 residues. Germline loops: CDR1 WSHSY, CDR2 SAAADI. V lost 2 bases, J lost 5 bases, and 12 bases lay in between. In nucleotides, the CDR3 is TGCGCCAGCAGTGAGCGGACAGCGGGAACTGAAGCTTTCTTT. Translation gives CASSERTAGTEAFF.

The chain links TRBV19 to TRBJ1-2; D not resolved. CDR1 is LNHDA and CDR2 is SQIVND in the germline V gene (reference sequence). Trimming shortened V by 0 bases and J by 4 bases, and 9 bases separated the two germline ends. There are 14 residues in the CDR3. CDR3 amino acids: CASSIDPHSYGYTF. DNA for the CDR3: TGTGCCAGTAGTATAGATCCTCACAGCTATGGCTACACCTTC.

The rearrangement links TRBV28 to TRBJ2-3, with 12 bases identical to TRBD2. The CDR3 length is 15 residues. Germline V gene sequence: CDR1 MDHEN, CDR2 SYDVKM. The ends lost 2 bases at V and 8 bases at J; junction bases unmatched: 5. The DNA of the CDR3 is TGTGCCAGCAGTTTAGGTACTAGCGGGAGGTTTACGCAGTATTTT. Translated, it gives CASSLGTSGRFTQYF.

This clone showed up just a few times. The rearrangement uses TRBV5-4 and TRBJ2-7; possible D gene TRBD2, 6 bases. V lost 1 base and J 6 bases, leaving 14 bases between the germline ends. The germline CDR1 and CDR2 sequences are SGHNT and YYREEE (reference sequence). This CDR3 comprises 14 residues. CDR3 in DNA: TGTGCCAGCAGCTTGTTTCAGGTGGGAGGCGAGCAGTACTTC. Residues: CASSLFQVGGEQYF.

The chain uses TRBV6-4 and TRBJ2-1, with 10 bases matching TRBD2. CDR1 MRHNA and CDR2 SNTAGT come from the germline V gene. CDR3 length equals 16 residues. The ends lost 0 bases at V and 9 bases at J; junction bases unmatched: 8. The CDR3, as DNA: TGTGCCAGCAGTGACTCGGGAAGCGGGGGGGCCGGTGAGCAGTTCTTC. Translating gives CASSDSGSGGAGEQFF.

This sequence joins TRBV6-2 or TRBV6-3 and TRBJ2-2; 16 positions agree with TRBD2. The CDR3 is 18 residues long. Per germline, CDR1 MNHEY and CDR2 SVGEGT. V lost 6 bases to trimming and J lost 7 bases; unmatched junction nucleotides: 11. CDR3 in DNA: TGTGCCAGCAGCCCTGGGACTAGCGGGAGGGCCCTCGGCGGGGAGCTGTTTTTT. Amino acid sequence: CASSPGTSGRALGGELFF.

The V and J genes are TRBV20-1 and TRBJ2-7; D ambiguous. V shed 5 bases and J shed 7 bases, with 9 bases lying between them. The germline CDR1 and CDR2 sequences are DFQATT and SNEGSKA (reference sequence). CDR3 length: 10 amino acids. The CDR3 DNA sequence: TGCAGTGCTGGCCCCGGGGAGCAGTACTTC. This codes for CSAGPGEQYF.

J is TRBJ1-4 and V is TRBV1; TRBD1, the D gene given by the table, was not confirmed from the DNA. TRBV1 corresponds to a pseudogene. This CDR3 is 17 amino acids long. The CDR3 is CTSSQDLARLTNEKLFF. The DNA for the CDR3 is TGCACCAGCAGCCAAGATCTGGCCCGTCTTACTAATGAAAAACTGTTTTTT.

V gene TRBV15 combines with J gene TRBJ2-1; D might be TRBD2 (5 bases). The length of the CDR3 is 16 residues. Germline V lookup: CDR1 LNHNV, CDR2 YYDKDF (reference sequence). The ends were cut back, 0 bases at V and 0 bases at J, with 9 bases in the middle. The chain's CDR3 is CATSREVGSSYNEQFF. The CDR3 DNA sequence: TGTGCCACCAGCAGAGAGGTAGGGAGCTCCTACAATGAGCAGTTCTTC. The variable domain in full, completed from reference TRBV15 and TRBJ2-1, reads DAMVIQNPRYQVTQFGKPVTLSCSQTLNHNVMYWYQQKSSQAPKLLFHYYDKDFNNEADTPDNFQSRRPNTSFCFLDIRSPGLGDTAMYLCATSREVGSSYNEQFFGPGTRLTVL.

J is TRBJ1-2 and V is TRBV10-3; 7 nucleotides line up with TRBD1. V gave up 4 bases and J gave up 7 bases; unmatched junction bases: 6. The germline CDR1 and CDR2 sequences are ENHRY and SYGVKD. The CDR3 loop spans 13 amino acids. The CDR3 DNA reads as TGTGCCATCAGTGGGAGGGGGCAGAGTGGCTACACCTTC. Its translation: CAISGRGQSGYTF.

This chain uses TRBV5-1 with TRBJ2-2; unclear D gene. CDR1 is SGHRS and CDR2 is YFSETQ in the germline V gene. Trimming left V 0 bases short and J 2 bases short, with 8 bases between. The CDR3 totals 15 residues. The chain's CDR3 is CASSLDSYNTGELFF. The DNA of the CDR3 is TGCGCCAGCAGCTTGGACAGCTACAACACCGGGGAGCTGTTTTTT.

The rearrangement joins TRBV7-9 to TRBJ2-2; D possibly corresponds to TRBD2 (5 bases). Germline V CDR1 and CDR2: SEHNR, FQNEAQ (reference sequence). The ends were cut back, 5 bases at V and 5 bases at J, with 12 bases in the middle. This CDR3 comprises 14 residues. The CDR3 DNA is TGTGCCAGCAGCCAAGAGGGCTGGACCGGGGAGCTGTTTTTT. Amino acids: CASSQEGWTGELFF.

The CDR3 region is CASHREETQYF. The CDR3 region has the DNA TGTGCCAGCCACAGGGAAGAGACCCAGTACTTC. The V and J genes are TRBV2 and TRBJ2-5; maybe TRBD1 (6 bases). The CDR3 extends over 11 amino acids. The V end was cut by 8 bases, the J end by 3 bases, with 7 bases between. Germline V gene sequence: CDR1 SNHLY, CDR2 FYNNEI.

This clone was seen a single time. The genes are TRBV7-6 and TRBJ2-1, with D possibly TRBD1 on 6 matching bases. The CDR3 loop spans 17 amino acids. Looked up from germline, CDR1 is SGHVS and CDR2 is FNYEAQ. The ends were cut back, 5 bases at V and 0 bases at J, with 17 bases in the middle. CDR3 amino acids: CASSAQGQGSSYNEQFF. CDR3 coding DNA: TGTGCCAGCAGCGCCCAAGGCCAGGGGAGCTCCTACAATGAGCAGTTCTTC.

The V call is TRBV10-3, the J call TRBJ2-7; D gene ambiguous. Per the germline V gene, CDR1 is ENHRY and CDR2 is SYGVKD. This CDR3 comprises 15 residues. Trimming stripped 4 bases from V and 0 bases from J, with 13 bases between. This chain's CDR3 is CAISVEALRSYEQYF. For the CDR3, the DNA is TGTGCCATCAGTGTCGAGGCTCTCCGCTCCTACGAGCAGTACTTC.

The V call is TRBV9, the J call TRBJ1-2; D remains unclear. Trimming pared 0 bases from V and 8 bases from J, leaving 17 bases between. The CDR3 spans 15 residues. CDR1 and CDR2 from the germline V gene are SGDLS and YYNGEE. In DNA, the CDR3 is TGTGCCAGCAGCGTAGATGGGGATGGTCGGGGAGGCTACACCTTC. Amino acids: CASSVDGDGRGGYTF.

The chain couples TRBV19 to TRBJ1-1; D uncertain. The CDR3 spans 18 residues. Germline V gene data show CDR1 as LNHDA and CDR2 as SQIVND (reference sequence). The V end lost 1 base, the J end lost 4 bases, and 22 bases lay between the germline ends. The CDR3 bases are TGTGCCAGTAGTATAGGTTTTGCGGCAGCCAAGAGGATCACTGAAGCTTTCTTT. This codes for CASSIGFAAAKRITEAFF.

The chain carries TRBV7-3 and TRBJ2-7, with D possibly being TRBD2 (6 bases). Germline V gene lookup returns CDR1 SGHTA and CDR2 FQGTGA. V gave up 2 bases and J gave up 3 bases, with 14 bases separating them. This CDR3 has 15 residues. For the CDR3, the DNA is TGTGCCAGCAGCTTACTCGGGACTGGAATCTACGAGCAGTACTTC. It encodes CASSLLGTGIYEQYF.

This chain links TRBV3-1 (or the pseudogene TRBV3-2) with TRBJ2-4, with 7 positions matching TRBD2. Germline V gene sequence: CDR1 LGHDT, CDR2 YNNKEL (reference sequence). V shed 6 bases, J shed 11 bases, and the junction held 13 bases outside the gene matches. This CDR3 has 14 residues. The chain's CDR3 is CASRPQRGAGVQYF. The CDR3 DNA follows: TGTGCCAGCAGACCCCAGCGGGGCGCAGGCGTTCAGTACTTC.

This chain links TRBV19 with TRBJ1-4; D unclear. The CDR3 has 15 amino acids. V was trimmed by 3 bases and J by 8 bases, leaving 16 bases between them. Germline assignment: CDR1 LNHDA and CDR2 SQIVND (reference sequence). CDR3 sequence: CASSILGGKSEKLFF. The CDR3 DNA reads as TGTGCCAGTAGTATCTTGGGCGGGAAAAGCGAAAAACTGTTTTTT.